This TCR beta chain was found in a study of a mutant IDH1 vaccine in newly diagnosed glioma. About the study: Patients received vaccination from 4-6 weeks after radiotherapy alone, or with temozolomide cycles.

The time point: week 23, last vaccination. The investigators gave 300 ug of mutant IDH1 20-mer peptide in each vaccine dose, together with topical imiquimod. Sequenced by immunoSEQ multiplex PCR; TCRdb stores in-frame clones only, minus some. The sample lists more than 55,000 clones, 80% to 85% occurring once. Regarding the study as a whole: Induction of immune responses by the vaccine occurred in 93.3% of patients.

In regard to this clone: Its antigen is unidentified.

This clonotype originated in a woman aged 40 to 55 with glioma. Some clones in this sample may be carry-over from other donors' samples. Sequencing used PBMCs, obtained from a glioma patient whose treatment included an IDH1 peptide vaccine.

DNA of the CDR3: TGTGCCAGCAGTTATAGGGGAGGCGTGAACACTGAAGCTTTCTTT. Translating it yields CASSYRGGVNTEAFF. The gene calls are TRBV6-5 and TRBJ1-1; D perhaps matches TRBD1 (5 bases). Trimming took off 3 bases at V and 0 bases at J, with 11 bases between the two ends. The CDR3 loop spans 15 amino acids. Germline V gene data show CDR1 as MNHEY and CDR2 as SVGAGI.